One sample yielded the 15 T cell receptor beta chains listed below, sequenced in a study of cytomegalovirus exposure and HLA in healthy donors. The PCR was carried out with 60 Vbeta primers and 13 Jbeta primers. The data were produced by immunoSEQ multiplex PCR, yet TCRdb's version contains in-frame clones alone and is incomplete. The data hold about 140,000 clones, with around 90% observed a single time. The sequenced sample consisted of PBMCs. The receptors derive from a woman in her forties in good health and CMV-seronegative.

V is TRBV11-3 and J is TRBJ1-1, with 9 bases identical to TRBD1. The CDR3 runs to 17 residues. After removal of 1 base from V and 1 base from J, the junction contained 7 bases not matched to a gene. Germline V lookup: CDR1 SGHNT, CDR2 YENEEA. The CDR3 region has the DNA TGTGCCAGCAGCTTAGCGGGGACAGGGCGGCCGAACACTGAAGCTTTCTTT. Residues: CASSLAGTGRPNTEAFF.

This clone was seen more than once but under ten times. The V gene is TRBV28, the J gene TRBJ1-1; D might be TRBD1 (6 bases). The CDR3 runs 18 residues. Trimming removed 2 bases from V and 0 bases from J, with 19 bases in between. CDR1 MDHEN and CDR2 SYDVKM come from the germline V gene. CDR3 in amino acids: CASSLGFGGGGMNTEAFF. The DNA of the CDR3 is TGTGCCAGCAGTTTAGGTTTTGGAGGGGGGGGCATGAACACTGAAGCTTTCTTT.

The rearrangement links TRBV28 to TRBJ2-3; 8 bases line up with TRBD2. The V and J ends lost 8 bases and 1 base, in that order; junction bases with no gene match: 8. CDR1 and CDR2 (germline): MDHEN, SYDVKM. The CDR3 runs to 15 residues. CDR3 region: CASGPGGEGTDTQYF. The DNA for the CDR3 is TGTGCCAGCGGCCCCGGGGGGGAGGGCACAGATACGCAGTATTTT.

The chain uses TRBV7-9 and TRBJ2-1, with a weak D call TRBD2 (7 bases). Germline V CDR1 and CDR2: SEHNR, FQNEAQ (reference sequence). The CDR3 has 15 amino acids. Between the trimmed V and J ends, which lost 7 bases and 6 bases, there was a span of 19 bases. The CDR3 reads CASIPTRGGRNEQFF. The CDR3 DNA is TGTGCCAGCATTCCAACGAGGGGGGGCCGCAATGAGCAGTTCTTC.

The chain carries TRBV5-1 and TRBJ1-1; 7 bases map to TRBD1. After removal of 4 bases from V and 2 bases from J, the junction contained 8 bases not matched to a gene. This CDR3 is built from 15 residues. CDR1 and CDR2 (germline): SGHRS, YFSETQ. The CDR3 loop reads CASSTSTGPNTEAFF. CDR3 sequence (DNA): TGCGCCAGCAGCACCTCGACAGGGCCTAACACTGAAGCTTTCTTT.

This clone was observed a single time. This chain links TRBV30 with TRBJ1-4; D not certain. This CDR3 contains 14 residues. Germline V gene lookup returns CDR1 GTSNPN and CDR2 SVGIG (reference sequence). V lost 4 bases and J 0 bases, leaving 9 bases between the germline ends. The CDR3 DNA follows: TGTGCCTGGACTGAACAGTCAACTAATGAAAAACTGTTTTTT. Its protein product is CAWTEQSTNEKLFF.

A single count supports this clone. Written as DNA, the CDR3 is TGCGCCAGCAGCAGGGGACAGGGAGGGGATACGCAGTATTTT. Translation: CASSRGQGGDTQYF. J is TRBJ2-3 and V is TRBV5-1, with TRBD1 identical over 9 bases. The CDR3 totals 14 residues. J lost 6 bases, V lost 4 bases, and 6 bases had no gene match. Germline V gene data show CDR1 as SGHRS and CDR2 as YFSETQ. The full variable domain, rest sourced from reference TRBV5-1 and TRBJ2-3, is KAGVTQTPRYLIKTRGQQVTLSCSPISGHRSVSWYQQTPGQGLQFLFEYFSETQRNKGNFPGRFSGRQFSNSRSEMNVSTLELGDSALYLCASSRGQGGDTQYFGPGTRLTVL.

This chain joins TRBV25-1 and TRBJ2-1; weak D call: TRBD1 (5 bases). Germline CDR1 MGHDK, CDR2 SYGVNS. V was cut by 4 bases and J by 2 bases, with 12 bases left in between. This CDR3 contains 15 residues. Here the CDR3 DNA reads TGTGCCAGCAGTGGTCCAGGGTCTGCCTACAATGAGCAGTTCTTC. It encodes CASSGPGSAYNEQFF.

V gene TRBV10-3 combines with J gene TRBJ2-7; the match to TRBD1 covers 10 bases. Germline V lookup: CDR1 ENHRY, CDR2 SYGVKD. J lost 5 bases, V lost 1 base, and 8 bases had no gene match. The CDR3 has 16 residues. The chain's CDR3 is CAISEWMTGGGHEQYF. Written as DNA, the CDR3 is TGTGCCATCAGTGAGTGGATGACAGGGGGCGGCCACGAGCAGTACTTC.

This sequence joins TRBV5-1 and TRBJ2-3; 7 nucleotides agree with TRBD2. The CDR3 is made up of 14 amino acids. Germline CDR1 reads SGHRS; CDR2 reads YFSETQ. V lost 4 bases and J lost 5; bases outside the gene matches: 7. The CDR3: CASSQQASGDTQYF. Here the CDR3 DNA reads TGCGCCAGCAGCCAGCAGGCTAGCGGAGATACGCAGTATTTT.

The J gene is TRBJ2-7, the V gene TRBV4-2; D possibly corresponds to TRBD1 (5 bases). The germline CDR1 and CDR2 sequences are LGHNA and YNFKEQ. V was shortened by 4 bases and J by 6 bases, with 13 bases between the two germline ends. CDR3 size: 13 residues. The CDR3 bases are TGTGCCAGCAGCCCGCTGGTTAGGGGCGAGCAGTACTTC. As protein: CASSPLVRGEQYF.

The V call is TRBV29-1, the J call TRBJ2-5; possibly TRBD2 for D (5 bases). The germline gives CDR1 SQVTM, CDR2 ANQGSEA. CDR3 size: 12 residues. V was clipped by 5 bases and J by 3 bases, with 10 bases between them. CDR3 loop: CSVYGNEETQYF. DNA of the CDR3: TGCAGCGTTTACGGGAACGAAGAGACCCAGTACTTC.

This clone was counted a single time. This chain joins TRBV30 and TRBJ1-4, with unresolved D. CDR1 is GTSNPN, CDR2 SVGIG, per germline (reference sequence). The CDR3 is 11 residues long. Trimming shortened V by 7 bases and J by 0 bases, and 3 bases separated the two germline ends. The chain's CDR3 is CASATNEKLFF. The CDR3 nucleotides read TGTGCCTCTGCAACTAATGAAAAACTGTTTTTT.

The CDR3, as DNA: TGTGCCAGCAGGGGGGGAACAGATACGCAGTATTTT. Its protein product is CASRGGTDTQYF. The gene calls are TRBV11-3 and TRBJ2-3; TRBD2 is a possible D gene (6 bases). Germline CDR1 reads SGHNT; CDR2 reads YENEEA. The CDR3 loop spans 12 amino acids. Trimming removed 6 bases at V and 3 bases at J, with 7 bases between.

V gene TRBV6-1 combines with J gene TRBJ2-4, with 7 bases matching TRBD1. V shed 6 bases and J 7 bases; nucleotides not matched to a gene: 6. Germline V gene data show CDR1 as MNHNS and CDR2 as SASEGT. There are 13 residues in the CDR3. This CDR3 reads CASSRRQGNIQYF. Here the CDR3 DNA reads TGTGCCAGCAGCAGGAGACAGGGTAACATTCAGTACTTC.